Below are 28 T cell receptor beta chains sequenced from a single sample in a study of T-cell memory formation after mild COVID-19. TCRdb analysed the 5' RACE reads with MiXCR anew, one entry per CDR3 protein. Among about 110,000 distinct CDR3 sequences listed, roughly a sixth were seen once. Sequenced material: PBMCs or a T cell subset sorted from them (not recorded which). These receptor sequences come from a man younger than 30 who had mild COVID-19 (a few samples of this study predate the infection). Cell type and time point are not known.

This clonotype was recorded a few times. The chain carries TRBV20-1 and TRBJ1-5, with D possibly TRBD1 on 6 matching bases. V lost 4 bases and J lost 1, with 14 bases in between. The V gene's germline CDR1 is DFQATT and CDR2 SNEGSKA (reference sequence). The CDR3 runs to 15 residues. The CDR3 nucleotides read TGCAGTGCTACACGGACAGTGAGGAGCAATCAGCCCCAGCATTTT. Encoded protein: CSATRTVRSNQPQHF.

This chain connects TRBV20-1 to TRBJ2-3; D is possibly TRBD2 (6 bases). The CDR3 covers 10 residues. Germline V gene sequence: CDR1 DFQATT, CDR2 SNEGSKA (reference sequence). The CDR3 DNA is TGCAGCGGGGGAGCGGATACGCAGTATTTT. Amino acids: CSGGADTQYF.

The chain combines TRBV12-3 or TRBV12-4 with TRBJ2-7, with D hard to call. The CDR3 covers 12 residues. Trimming shortened V by 5 bases and J by 3 bases, and 8 bases separated the two germline ends. The CDR3, as DNA: TGTGCCAGCAGTCCCGCAGGCTACGAGCAGTACTTC. It specifies CASSPAGYEQYF.

This clonotype has at least ten counts. The genes are TRBV20-1 and TRBJ2-3, with 9 bases that match TRBD2. The V segment lost 5 bases and the J segment 2 bases; nucleotides outside the gene matches: 5. The CDR3 sequence is 14 residues long. CDR1 DFQATT and CDR2 SNEGSKA come from the germline V gene (reference sequence). The CDR3 sequence is CSAQAGGPTDTQYF. The CDR3 DNA is TGCAGTGCTCAAGCGGGGGGCCCCACAGATACGCAGTATTTT.

The chain is built from TRBV2 and TRBJ2-6; 10 bases match TRBD1. CDR3 length equals 17 residues. Looked up from germline, CDR1 is SNHLY and CDR2 is FYNNEI. The V segment lost 7 bases and the J segment 1 base; nucleotides outside the gene matches: 7. DNA for the CDR3: TGTGCCAGCACCGGACAGGGGGTTCAGTCTGGGGCCAACGTCCTGACTTTC. Encoded protein: CASTGQGVQSGANVLTF.

Regarding this clonotype: At one boundary the junction diverges from the germline segment, which might be a read error. The V and J genes are TRBV12-3 or TRBV12-4 and TRBJ2-1; D ambiguous. The CDR3 runs to 13 residues. The DNA for the CDR3 is TGTGCCAGCACACCTCAAGGCTACAGTGAGCAGTTCTTC. Its protein is CASTPQGYSEQFF.

This clonotype has just one count. The chain uses TRBV20-1 and TRBJ1-3; D uncertain. Between the trimmed V and J ends, which lost 6 bases and 5 bases, there was a span of 11 bases. Germline CDR1 DFQATT, CDR2 SNEGSKA (reference sequence). There are 12 residues in the CDR3. CDR3 coding DNA: TGCAGTGCCCGGGGTCTGAGAAACACCATATATTTT. Its protein product is CSARGLRNTIYF.

This clonotype was seen only a few times. V and J are TRBV6-2 or TRBV6-3 and TRBJ2-7, with D tentatively TRBD1 (7 bases). With 8 bases removed from V and 2 bases from J, the gap between germline ends came to 19 bases. This CDR3 contains 15 residues. Germline CDR1 MNHEY, CDR2 SVGEGT. The CDR3 protein is CASPLRDSGPYEQYV. The CDR3 DNA is TGTGCCAGCCCTCTCCGGGACAGCGGGCCCTACGAGCAGTACGTC.

This rearrangement joins TRBV5-1 to TRBJ1-2; D is ambiguous. Germline assignment: CDR1 SGHRS and CDR2 YFSETQ. Deletions cut 3 bases from V and 4 bases from J, with 13 bases between. This CDR3 contains 14 residues. The CDR3 protein is CASSSDGPTYGYTF. The CDR3 region has the DNA TGCGCCAGCAGCTCGGACGGTCCCACCTATGGCTACACCTTC.

V and J are TRBV5-1 and TRBJ2-1; 10 nucleotides align to TRBD1. The CDR3 runs 19 residues. Per germline, CDR1 SGHRS and CDR2 YFSETQ. V was pared by 1 base and J by 2 bases, with 12 bases of the junction left unmatched. In DNA, the CDR3 is TGCGCCAGCAGCTTGTCCCCCGGACAGGGGGTGCTAGCCTACAATGAGCAGTTCTTC. As protein: CASSLSPGQGVLAYNEQFF.

This clonotype appeared a few times. The rearrangement uses TRBV12-3 or TRBV12-4 and TRBJ1-4; tentative D call: TRBD1 (5 bases). This CDR3 contains 14 residues. V dropped 2 bases and J dropped 8 bases, with 12 bases sitting between them. DNA of the CDR3: TGTGCCAGCAGTTTAACGACAGTTTCCGAAAAACTGTTTTTT. This codes for CASSLTTVSEKLFF.

This sequence joins TRBV4-3 and TRBJ1-6, with D possibly matching TRBD1 (5 bases). In germline, CDR1 is LGHNA, CDR2 YSLEER. The CDR3 sequence is 16 residues long. V was shortened by 5 bases and J by 0 bases, with 11 bases between the two germline ends. The CDR3 DNA reads TGCGCCAGCAGCACCGACAGCAGCTCCTATAATTCACCCCTCCACTTT. This encodes CASSTDSSSYNSPLHF.

V gene TRBV4-1 combines with J gene TRBJ1-3, with unresolved D. Per germline, CDR1 MGHRA and CDR2 YSYEKL. CDR3 size: 15 residues. Trimming left V 4 bases short and J 0 bases short, with 10 bases between. CDR3 loop: CASSPDPISGNTIYF. CDR3 nucleotide sequence: TGCGCCAGCAGCCCGGACCCCATCTCTGGAAACACCATATATTTT.

The CDR3 DNA follows: TGTGCCGTTTCTTACGGGCGGAATTCACCCCTCCACTTT. It translates to CAVSYGRNSPLHF. The chain uses TRBV12-3 or TRBV12-4 and TRBJ1-6; D unclear. The CDR3 loop spans 13 amino acids. With 11 bases removed from V and 7 bases from J, the gap between germline ends came to 15 bases.

The rearrangement links TRBV6-2 or TRBV6-3 to TRBJ2-7; D remains unclear. The CDR3 totals 13 residues. Germline V lookup: CDR1 MNHEY, CDR2 SVGEGT. The germline V and J ends were trimmed by 3 bases and 0 bases, with 6 bases remaining between them. This chain's CDR3 is CASSYKSSYEQYF. As DNA, the CDR3 is TGTGCCAGCAGTTATAAGAGCTCCTACGAGCAGTACTTC.

This clonotype was detected many times. The chain links TRBV7-2 to TRBJ2-3, with a possible D match to TRBD2 (5 bases). The germline gives CDR1 SGHTA, CDR2 FQGNSA. CDR3 length equals 15 residues. Between the trimmed V and J ends, which lost 7 bases and 2 bases, there was a span of 16 bases. CDR3 in amino acids: CASIKMAGFTDTQYF. The CDR3 coding sequence is TGTGCCAGCATCAAAATGGCGGGTTTCACAGATACGCAGTATTTT.

The table lists this clonotype with a few counts. CDR3 sequence: CASSLASRDRFIYEQYV. As DNA, the CDR3 is TGCGCCAGCAGTTTGGCGTCCCGGGACAGATTCATCTACGAGCAGTACGTC. The chain links TRBV5-1 to TRBJ2-7; 7 bases align to TRBD1. Germline values: CDR1 SGHRS, CDR2 YFSETQ. The CDR3 consists of 17 residues.

V is TRBV6-2 or TRBV6-3 and J is TRBJ1-5; D not resolved. This CDR3 region has 12 residues. V was pared by 4 bases and J by 5 bases, with 6 bases between. Germline values: CDR1 MNHEY, CDR2 SVGEGT. The CDR3: CASSLGYQPQHF. The CDR3 coding sequence is TGTGCCAGCAGTTTAGGGTATCAGCCCCAGCATTTT.

The table lists this clonotype with a few counts. This chain links TRBV6-6 with TRBJ2-3; 8 bases agree with TRBD2. This CDR3 comprises 15 residues. Losses at the gene ends were 0 bases for V and 6 bases for J; bases not matched to a gene: 5. From germline, CDR1 is MNHNY and CDR2 SVGAGI (reference sequence). The CDR3 region is CASSYSISGGDTQYF. The DNA of the CDR3 is TGTGCCAGCAGTTACTCGATCAGCGGGGGTGATACGCAGTATTTT.

The chain uses TRBV9 and TRBJ2-1, with D possibly being TRBD1 (6 bases). The CDR3 has 16 amino acids. V lost 0 bases and J lost 1, with 11 bases in between. Germline CDR1 SGDLS, CDR2 YYNGEE. The CDR3 sequence: CASSVVPGVSYNEQFF. CDR3 bases: TGTGCCAGCAGCGTAGTCCCAGGGGTATCCTACAATGAGCAGTTCTTC.

This clonotype was observed a few times. The chain recombines TRBV18 with TRBJ2-1; D is undetermined. The CDR3 is 13 amino acids. Trimming removed 6 bases from V and 6 bases from J, with 12 bases in between. Germline values: CDR1 KGHSH, CDR2 LQKENI. The CDR3 here is CASSPPWGNEQFF. CDR3 nucleotide sequence: TGTGCCAGCTCCCCGCCTTGGGGCAATGAGCAGTTCTTC.

This clonotype turned up a few times. V and J are TRBV7-2 and TRBJ2-3; D is unclear. The CDR3 extends over 11 amino acids. Germline CDR1 is SGHTA and CDR2 is FQGNSA. V lost 5 bases and J 7 bases, leaving 7 bases between the germline ends. DNA for the CDR3: TGTGCCAGCAGCCCGGCCTATACGCAGTATTTT. It is translated as CASSPAYTQYF.

The V gene is TRBV7-2, the J gene TRBJ2-1; weak D call: TRBD2 (7 bases). Germline-derived CDR1 and CDR2 are SGHTA and FQGNSA. V was clipped by 3 bases and J by 9 bases, with 15 bases between them. This CDR3 comprises 14 residues. In DNA form, the CDR3 reads TGTGCCAGCAGCTTTTGGGGGGGCAAGGGTGAGCAGTTCTTC. Translating gives CASSFWGGKGEQFF.

The chain couples TRBV7-9 to TRBJ1-3, with unresolved D. Trimming left V 1 base short and J 1 base short, with 8 bases between. The CDR3 length is 15 residues. Germline assignment: CDR1 SEHNR and CDR2 FQNEAQ (reference sequence). The DNA for the CDR3 is TGTGCCAGCAGCTTAGGGTCAGAGTCTGGAAACACCATATATTTT. It specifies CASSLGSESGNTIYF.

The chain carries TRBV5-1 and TRBJ2-3, with D possibly being TRBD2 (6 bases). Per germline, CDR1 SGHRS and CDR2 YFSETQ. This CDR3 is built from 15 residues. Between the trimmed V and J ends, which lost 1 base and 1 base, there was a span of 10 bases. This chain's CDR3 is CASSLLASRTDTQYF. CDR3 nucleotides: TGCGCCAGCAGCTTGCTAGCGAGTCGCACAGATACGCAGTATTTT.

This chain joins TRBV7-2 and TRBJ2-3; 8 bases are a match to TRBD2. With V trimmed by 0 bases and J by 3 bases, 5 bases remained unmatched. CDR3 length equals 16 residues. Germline V CDR1 and CDR2: SGHTA, FQGNSA. Written as DNA, the CDR3 is TGTGCCAGCAGCTTAGCCCCGGGACTAGTGACAGATACGCAGTATTTT. Its protein product is CASSLAPGLVTDTQYF.

This clonotype showed up just a few times. J is TRBJ2-2 and V is TRBV12-3 or TRBV12-4; D not certain. Trimming shortened V by 4 bases and J by 0 bases, and 9 bases separated the two germline ends. CDR3 length: 15 residues. In DNA, the CDR3 is TGTGCCAGCAGTTCCTTTCAGACGAACACCGGGGAGCTGTTTTTT. This codes for CASSSFQTNTGELFF.

This clonotype was counted at least ten times. This chain links TRBV6-5 with TRBJ1-5, with TRBD1 matching over 11 bases. V was pared by 5 bases and J by 5 bases, with 11 bases of the junction left unmatched. In germline, CDR1 is MNHEY, CDR2 SVGAGI. The CDR3 contains 17 residues. CDR3 region: CASSRISGTGGDQPQHF. CDR3 DNA sequence: TGTGCCAGCAGTCGAATATCCGGGACAGGGGGGGATCAGCCCCAGCATTTT.